Reported below is one T cell receptor (beta chain). This entry is derived from a study of T-cell reconstitution after alpha-beta-depleted transplantation in children. Using unique molecular identifiers, the investigators prepared the TCRbeta library. Using its own MiXCR run on the PCR reads, TCRdb lists one record per CDR3 protein. The sample has about 400,000 distinct CDR3 sequences; roughly 20% are singletons. There are 16 residues in the CDR3. V was trimmed by 4 bases and J by 2 bases, leaving 15 bases between them. The chain carries TRBV12-3 or TRBV12-4 and TRBJ1-5; D gene uncertain. The clonotype originates from a human donor who donated a stem cell graft to a child with acute myeloid leukemia. Source: PBMCs from the stem cell graft donor, taken from the stem cell graft. The CDR3 is CASSSSDGGRNQPQHF. CDR3 DNA sequence: TGTGCCAGCAGTTCAAGTGATGGAGGACGCAATCAGCCCCAGCATTTT.